The 24 T cell receptor beta chains below all came from one sample that was sequenced in a study of cytomegalovirus exposure and HLA in healthy donors. The PCR was carried out with 60 Vbeta primers and 13 Jbeta primers. Profiled with immunoSEQ multiplex PCR; TCRdb holds only in-frame clones, not every one. The table records 150,000 to 200,000 clones, around 68% of them present only once. Sequenced input: PBMCs. The receptors come from a woman aged 40 to 55 in good health and CMV-seropositive.

CDR3 sequence reads: CASSADRVDYGYTF. As DNA, the CDR3 is TGTGCCAGCAGTGCGGACAGGGTTGACTATGGCTACACCTTC. The chain couples TRBV2 to TRBJ1-2, with 8 bases lining up with TRBD1. V trimming: 4 bases; J trimming: 3 bases; junction bases outside the gene matches: 4. CDR3 length: 14 amino acids. Germline CDR1 and CDR2: SNHLY and FYNNEI.

The rearrangement links TRBV11-2 to TRBJ2-3, with D uncertain. V lost 1 base and J 5 bases, leaving 13 bases between the germline ends. Per the germline V gene, CDR1 is SGHAT and CDR2 is FQNNGV. CDR3 length: 15 residues. CDR3 coding DNA: TGTGCCAGCAGCTTAGCGCGAGCGAACGGAGATACGCAGTATTTT. Translated: CASSLARANGDTQYF.

This clone came up a few times. The rearrangement uses TRBV6-6 and TRBJ2-3; D perhaps matches TRBD2 (5 bases). From germline, CDR1 is MNHNY and CDR2 SVGAGI (reference sequence). This CDR3 has 16 residues. V dropped 5 bases and J dropped 0 bases, with 15 bases sitting between them. CDR3 amino acids: CASSGWTLTSTDTQYF. CDR3 nucleotides: TGTGCCAGCAGTGGCTGGACTCTAACTAGCACAGATACGCAGTATTTT.

The count of this clone is one. The chain recombines TRBV10-3 with TRBJ2-2; the D gene is possibly TRBD2 (5 bases). Germline V lookup: CDR1 ENHRY, CDR2 SYGVKD. Trimming shortened V by 2 bases and J by 7 bases, and 17 bases separated the two germline ends. The CDR3 has 16 residues. As DNA, the CDR3 is TGTGCCATCAGTGAGGGCAGTCTTGGAGGTGGCGGGGAGCTGTTTTTT. Translated, it gives CAISEGSLGGGGELFF.

This clone was seen more than once but under ten times. Here the CDR3 reads CASSLGAREQFF. The CDR3 region has the DNA TGTGCCAGCAGTTTGGGGGCTCGGGAGCAGTTCTTC. The gene calls are TRBV28 and TRBJ2-1; possibly TRBD1 for D (6 bases). Germline V gene data show CDR1 as MDHEN and CDR2 as SYDVKM. The CDR3 sequence is 12 residues long. Trimming took off 3 bases at V and 10 bases at J, with 10 bases between the two ends.

A note on this clone: A read error may account for a junction end that differs from germline. The genes are TRBV5-4 and TRBJ2-3; possible D gene TRBD1, 6 bases. The CDR3 extends over 13 amino acids. Germline values: CDR1 SGHNT, CDR2 YYREEE (reference sequence). The CDR3 DNA is TGTGCCAGCAGTCGGGACAACCGGGACACCCTCCATTTT. Translating gives CASSRDNRDTLHF.

This clone has more than one count but fewer than ten. V is TRBV6-1 and J is TRBJ1-6; 7 bases align to TRBD1. The ends lost 6 bases at V and 8 bases at J; junction bases unmatched: 4. From germline, CDR1 is MNHNS and CDR2 SASEGT. The CDR3 is made up of 13 amino acids. The CDR3 spells CASRGQPDSPLHF. For the CDR3, the DNA is TGTGCCAGCAGGGGACAGCCTGATTCACCCCTCCACTTT.

The V and J genes are TRBV5-6 and TRBJ2-1; 8 bases map to TRBD2. The junction had 9 bases not matched to a gene; V was cut back by 3 bases and J by 10 bases. CDR1 and CDR2 from the germline V gene are SGHDT and YYEEEE. The CDR3 consists of 14 residues. The DNA for the CDR3 is TGTGCCAGCAGCTCGATGACTAGCGTGCACGAGCAGTTCTTC. Translating it yields CASSSMTSVHEQFF.

The gene calls are TRBV19 and TRBJ1-6; D is unresolved. V gave up 4 bases and J gave up 6 bases, with 7 bases separating them. This CDR3 is built from 13 residues. Germline values: CDR1 LNHDA, CDR2 SQIVND (reference sequence). CDR3: CASSKWSNSPLHF. CDR3 DNA: TGTGCCAGTAGTAAGTGGAGTAATTCACCCCTCCACTTT.

Details on this clone: Compared with germline, one end of the junction differs, possibly owing to a read error. V gene TRBV6-5 combines with J gene TRBJ2-7; TRBD2 matches at 8 bases. The CDR3 is 15 residues long. The germline V gene encodes CDR1 MNHEY and CDR2 SVGAGI. The CDR3 region has the DNA TGTGCCAGCAGTTACTCTACCGGGGGGGCCTACGGGCAGTACTTC. Amino acids: CASSYSTGGAYGQYF.

In this sample, this clone turned up once. This chain connects TRBV7-8 to TRBJ2-1, with D unresolved. The CDR3 runs 15 residues. The V end was cut by 3 bases, the J end by 1 base, with 10 bases between. CDR1 and CDR2 from the germline V gene are SGHVS and FQNEAQ. The chain's CDR3 is CASSFVRISYNEQFF. The CDR3, as DNA: TGTGCCAGCAGCTTCGTCAGGATTTCCTACAATGAGCAGTTCTTC.

The gene calls are TRBV11-2 and TRBJ2-1; tentative D call: TRBD2 (6 bases). This CDR3 comprises 12 residues. Germline V gives CDR1 SGHAT, CDR2 FQNNGV. Deletions cut 3 bases from V and 9 bases from J, with 9 bases between. The CDR3 DNA is TGTGCCAGCAGCTTGCCGCGGGGTGAGCAGTTCTTC. Protein sequence: CASSLPRGEQFF.

Regarding this clone: Other DNA sequences from this sample encode an identical CDR3 as well. This rearrangement joins TRBV6-1 to TRBJ1-1, with 9 nucleotides matching TRBD1. V was pared by 2 bases and J by 5 bases, with 9 bases of the junction left unmatched. The germline V gene encodes CDR1 MNHNS and CDR2 SASEGT. This CDR3 spans 16 amino acids. CDR3 DNA: TGTGCCAGCAGTGAAAGACAGGGGGTCTTTGGGACTGAAGCTTTCTTT. Translating it yields CASSERQGVFGTEAFF.

This clone was picked up a small number of times. The genes are TRBV2 and TRBJ1-1; D is uncertain. V lost 4 bases to trimming and J lost 1 base, with 4 bases between them. Germline V lookup: CDR1 SNHLY, CDR2 FYNNEI. CDR3 size: 12 residues. CDR3 residues: CASSGGNTEAFF. CDR3 bases: TGTGCCAGCAGTGGCGGGAACACTGAAGCTTTCTTT.

This clone was detected only once. V gene TRBV7-3 combines with J gene TRBJ2-2, with D possibly being TRBD1 (5 bases). Germline CDR1 SGHTA, CDR2 FQGTGA. The CDR3 runs 16 residues. Trimming took 4 bases from V and 2 from J, leaving 14 bases between them. The CDR3 DNA sequence: TGTGCCAGCAGCTACCTCCCCGGACAAAACACCGGGGAGCTGTTTTTT. Translating it yields CASSYLPGQNTGELFF.

This clone occurred a few times. The chain links TRBV6-9 to TRBJ2-7, with 10 bases fitting TRBD1. Germline CDR1 MNHGY, CDR2 SVAAGI. V shed 8 bases and J 3 bases; nucleotides not matched to a gene: 16. The CDR3 length is 17 residues. CDR3 nucleotide sequence: TGTGCCAGCCTAACCTCTACCGAGGGACAGGGGAACTACGAGCAGTACTTC. Translated: CASLTSTEGQGNYEQYF.

J is TRBJ2-3 and V is TRBV28; the match to TRBD1 covers 7 bases. The CDR3 is made up of 17 amino acids. Germline trimming cut 2 bases from V and 5 bases from J; bases unmatched to any gene: 13. The V gene's germline CDR1 is MDHEN and CDR2 SYDVKM. The CDR3: CASSLTLTGAKGDTQYF. CDR3 DNA sequence: TGTGCCAGCAGTTTAACCCTAACAGGGGCCAAGGGAGATACGCAGTATTTT.

The J gene is TRBJ2-2, the V gene TRBV27; TRBD2 matches 8 bases. The CDR3 is 15 amino acids. CDR1 is MNHEY and CDR2 is SMNVEV in the germline V gene (reference sequence). Trimming at V came to 3 bases and at J to 3 bases, leaving 3 bases not matched to a gene. CDR3 in amino acids: CASSFGRAYTGELFF. The CDR3, as DNA: TGTGCCAGCAGTTTCGGGAGGGCGTACACCGGGGAGCTGTTTTTT.

The gene calls are TRBV10-3 and TRBJ1-2; possible D gene TRBD1, 6 bases. The CDR3 is 16 residues long. Trimming removed 3 bases from V and 7 bases from J, with 21 bases in between. Germline V gene data show CDR1 as ENHRY and CDR2 as SYGVKD. CDR3 in amino acids: CAISDPPGEGDGGYTF. Written as DNA, the CDR3 is TGTGCCATCAGTGACCCCCCGGGGGAGGGGGATGGTGGCTACACCTTC.

The chain joins TRBV2 to TRBJ2-3, with TRBD1 as a possible D gene (5 bases). The germline V gene encodes CDR1 SNHLY and CDR2 FYNNEI. The V and J ends lost 10 bases and 2 bases respectively, with 16 bases between them. This CDR3 has 14 residues. The CDR3 DNA is TGTGCCATCGAAGGGGCAGTGAACACAGATACGCAGTATTTT. This sequence encodes CAIEGAVNTDTQYF.

The CDR3 is CASSPLSWRGHTEAFF. DNA for the CDR3: TGTGCCAGCTCACCACTGAGTTGGAGGGGGCACACTGAAGCTTTCTTT. The V call is TRBV18, the J call TRBJ1-1, with 7 bases matching TRBD1. The junction had 8 bases not matched to a gene; V was cut back by 1 base and J by 3 bases. The germline V gene encodes CDR1 KGHSH and CDR2 LQKENI. The CDR3 is 16 amino acids.

The rearrangement links TRBV4-3 to TRBJ2-5; D may be TRBD1 (6 bases). The J call may be wrong; the DNA end is better matched by TRBJ2-7. CDR1 and CDR2 (germline): LGHNA, YSLEER. The CDR3 is 16 residues long. As DNA, the CDR3 is TGCGCCAGCAGCCAAGCCCACCGCCAGGGACAATACGAGCAGTACTTC. Translating it yields CASSQAHRQGQYEQYF.

The rearrangement uses TRBV10-1 and TRBJ1-4, with D possibly matching TRBD1 (6 bases). Germline CDR1 WNHNN, CDR2 SYGVQD (reference sequence). Trimming took 0 bases from V and 4 from J, leaving 12 bases between them. The CDR3 is made up of 16 amino acids. Written as DNA, the CDR3 is TGCGCCAGCAGTGAGTCTGGGGGACAAAGTAATGAAAAACTGTTTTTT. This gives the protein CASSESGGQSNEKLFF.

This clone was counted once. The gene calls are TRBV28 and TRBJ2-3; D not certain. V lost 4 bases and J 8 bases, leaving 19 bases between the germline ends. Per germline, CDR1 MDHEN and CDR2 SYDVKM. This CDR3 is built from 15 residues. CDR3 in DNA: TGTGCCAGCAGTTCGACATCTAATACCCCTTTTACGCAGTATTTT. Its translation: CASSSTSNTPFTQYF.